This TCR beta chain was profiled in a study of post-analysis software for immune sequencing data. Whole-study context: Recorded subtypes: relapsing-remitting, secondary progressive, progressive-relapsing; some patients unannotated.

A word on this clonotype: Its antigen is undetermined.

The TCR beta cDNA libraries carried unique molecular identifiers. Once about 0.95 to 10 million T cells were used, roughly 0.5 million cDNA molecules resulted. TCRdb used MiXCR to reprocess the PCR reads, holding one entry per CDR3 protein. The data show approximately 660,000 distinct CDR3 sequences, around 64% seen once. V was cut by 5 bases and J by 2 bases, with 13 bases left in between. Germline V gives CDR1 SQVTM, CDR2 ANQGSEA. The CDR3 sequence is 13 residues long. Notes on the study in general: Controls' normalized Chao1 diversity significantly exceeded that of multiple sclerosis patients. With TRBV5-6, TRBV5-1 and TRBV20-1 included, about five TRBV segments were more frequent in patients than in controls.

The chain joins TRBV29-1 to TRBJ2-7; D tentatively fits TRBD1 or TRBD2 (5 bases each). This receptor was identified in a girl aged 2 to 9 with multiple sclerosis. Specimen: blood. CDR3 sequence: CSVRVGVTYEQYF. The DNA for the CDR3 is TGCAGCGTTCGCGTGGGGGTAACCTACGAGCAGTACTTC.